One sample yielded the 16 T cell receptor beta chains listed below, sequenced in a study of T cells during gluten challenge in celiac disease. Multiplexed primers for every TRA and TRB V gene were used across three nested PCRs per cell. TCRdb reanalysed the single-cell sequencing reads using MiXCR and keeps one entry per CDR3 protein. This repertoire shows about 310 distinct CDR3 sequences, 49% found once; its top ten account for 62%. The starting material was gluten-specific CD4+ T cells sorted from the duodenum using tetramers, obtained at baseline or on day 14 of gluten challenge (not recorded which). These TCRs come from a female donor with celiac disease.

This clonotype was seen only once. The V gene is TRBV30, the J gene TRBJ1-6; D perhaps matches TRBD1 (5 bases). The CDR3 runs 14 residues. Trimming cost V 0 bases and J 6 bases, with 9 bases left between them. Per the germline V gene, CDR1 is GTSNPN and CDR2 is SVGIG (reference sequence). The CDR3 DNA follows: TGTGCCTGGAGTGTTTTTGACAGTAATTCACCCCTCCACTTT. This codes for CAWSVFDSNSPLHF.

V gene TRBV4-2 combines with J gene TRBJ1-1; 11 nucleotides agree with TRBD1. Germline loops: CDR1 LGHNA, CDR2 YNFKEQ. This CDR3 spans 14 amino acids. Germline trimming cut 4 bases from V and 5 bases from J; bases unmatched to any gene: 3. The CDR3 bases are TGTGCCAGCAGCCGAGGACAGGGGGCAACTGAAGCTTTCTTT. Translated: CASSRGQGATEAFF.

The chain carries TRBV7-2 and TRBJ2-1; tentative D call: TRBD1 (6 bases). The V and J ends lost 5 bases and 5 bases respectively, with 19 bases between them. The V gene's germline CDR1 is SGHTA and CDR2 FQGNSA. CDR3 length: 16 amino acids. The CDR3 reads CASSRMTGPYNNEQFF. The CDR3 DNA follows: TGTGCCAGCAGCCGGATGACAGGCCCTTACAACAATGAGCAGTTCTTC.

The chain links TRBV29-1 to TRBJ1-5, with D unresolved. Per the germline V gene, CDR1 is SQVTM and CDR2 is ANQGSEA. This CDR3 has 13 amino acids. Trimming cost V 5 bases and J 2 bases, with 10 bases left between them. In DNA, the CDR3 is TGCAGCGTTCGTGCGGGCGGCAATCAGCCCCAGCATTTT. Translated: CSVRAGGNQPQHF.

The CDR3 coding sequence is TGCGCCAGCATCCGTTTCACAGATACGCAGTATTTT. Translating it yields CASIRFTDTQYF. This chain connects TRBV4-3 to TRBJ2-3; D is ambiguous. In germline, CDR1 is LGHNA, CDR2 YSLEER. Trimming pared 7 bases from V and 2 bases from J, leaving 7 bases between. The CDR3 is 12 residues long.

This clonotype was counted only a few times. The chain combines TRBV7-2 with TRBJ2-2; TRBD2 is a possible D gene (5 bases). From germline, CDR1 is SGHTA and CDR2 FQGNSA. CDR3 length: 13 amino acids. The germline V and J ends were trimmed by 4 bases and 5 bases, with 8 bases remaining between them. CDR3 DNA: TGTGCCAGCAGCTCGGACTCTACCGGGGAGCTGTTTTTT. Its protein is CASSSDSTGELFF. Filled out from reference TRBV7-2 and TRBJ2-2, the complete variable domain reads GAGVSQSPSNKVTEKGKDVELRCDPISGHTALYWYRQSLGQGLEFLIYFQGNSAPDKSGLPSDRFSAERTGGSVSTLTIQRTQQEDSAVYLCASSSDSTGELFFGEGSRLTVL.

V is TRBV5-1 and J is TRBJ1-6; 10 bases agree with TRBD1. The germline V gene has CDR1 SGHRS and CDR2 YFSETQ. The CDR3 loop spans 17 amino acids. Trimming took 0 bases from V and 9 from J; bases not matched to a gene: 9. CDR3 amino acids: CASSLDRGGQGGSPLHF. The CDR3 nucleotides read TGCGCCAGCAGCTTGGACCGGGGTGGACAGGGGGGTTCACCCCTCCACTTT.

The DNA of the CDR3 is TGTGCCAGCAGTAGCTCCTATAATTCACCCCTCCACTTT. Its protein product is CASSSSYNSPLHF. The genes are TRBV12-3 or TRBV12-4 and TRBJ1-6, with unresolved D. This CDR3 has 13 amino acids. V lost 5 bases, J lost 0 bases, and 2 bases lay in between.

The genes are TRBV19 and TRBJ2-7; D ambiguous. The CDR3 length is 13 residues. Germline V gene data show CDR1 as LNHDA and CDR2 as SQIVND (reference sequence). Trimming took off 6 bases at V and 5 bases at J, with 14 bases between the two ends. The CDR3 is CASSPLQSHEQYF. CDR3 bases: TGTGCCAGTAGCCCTTTACAGAGCCACGAGCAGTACTTC.

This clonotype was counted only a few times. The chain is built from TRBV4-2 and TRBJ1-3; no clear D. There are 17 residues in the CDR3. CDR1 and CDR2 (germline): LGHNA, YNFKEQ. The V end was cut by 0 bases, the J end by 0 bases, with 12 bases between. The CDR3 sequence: CASSQDGPVTSGNTIYF. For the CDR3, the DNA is TGTGCCAGCAGCCAAGATGGTCCAGTTACCTCTGGAAACACCATATATTTT.

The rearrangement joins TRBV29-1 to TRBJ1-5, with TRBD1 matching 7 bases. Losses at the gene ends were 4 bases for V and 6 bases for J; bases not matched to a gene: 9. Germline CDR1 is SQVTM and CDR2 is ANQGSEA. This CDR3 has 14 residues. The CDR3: CSVATGEWGQPQHF. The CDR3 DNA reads TGCAGCGTTGCTACAGGGGAATGGGGTCAGCCCCAGCATTTT.

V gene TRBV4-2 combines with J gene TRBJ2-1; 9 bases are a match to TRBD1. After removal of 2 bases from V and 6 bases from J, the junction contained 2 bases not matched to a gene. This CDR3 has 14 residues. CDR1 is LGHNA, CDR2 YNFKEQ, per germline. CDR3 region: CASSQRQGGNEQFF. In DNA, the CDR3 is TGTGCCAGCAGCCAAAGACAGGGGGGCAATGAGCAGTTCTTC.

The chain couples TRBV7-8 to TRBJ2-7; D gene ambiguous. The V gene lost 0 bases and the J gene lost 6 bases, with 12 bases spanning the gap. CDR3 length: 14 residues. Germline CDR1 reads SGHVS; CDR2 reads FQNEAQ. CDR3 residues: CASSLAALWVEQYF. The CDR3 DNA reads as TGTGCCAGCAGCTTAGCGGCGTTATGGGTCGAGCAGTACTTC.

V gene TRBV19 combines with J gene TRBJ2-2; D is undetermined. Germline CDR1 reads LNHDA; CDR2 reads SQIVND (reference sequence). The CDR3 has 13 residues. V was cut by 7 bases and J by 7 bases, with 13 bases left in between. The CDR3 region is CASTNSWGGELFF. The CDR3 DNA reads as TGTGCCAGTACAAATAGTTGGGGCGGGGAGCTGTTTTTT. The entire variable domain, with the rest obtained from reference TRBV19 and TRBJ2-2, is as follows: DGGITQSPKYLFRKEGQNVTLSCEQNLNHDAMYWYRQDPGQGLRLIYYSQIVNDFQKGDIAEGYSVSREKKESFPLTVTSAQKNPTAFYLCASTNSWGGELFFGEGSRLTVL.

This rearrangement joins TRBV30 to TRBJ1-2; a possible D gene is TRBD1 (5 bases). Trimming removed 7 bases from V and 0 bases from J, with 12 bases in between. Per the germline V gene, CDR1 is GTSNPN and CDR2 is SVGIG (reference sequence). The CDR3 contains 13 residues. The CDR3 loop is CASAGTANYGYTF. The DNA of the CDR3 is TGTGCCTCTGCCGGGACTGCTAACTATGGCTACACCTTC.

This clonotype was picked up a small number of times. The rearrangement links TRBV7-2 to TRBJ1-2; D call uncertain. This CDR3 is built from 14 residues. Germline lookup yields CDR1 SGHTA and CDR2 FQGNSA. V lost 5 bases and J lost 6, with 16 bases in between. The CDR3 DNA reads TGTGCCAGCAGCCCCCACATGATAAGGGATGGCTACACCTTC. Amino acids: CASSPHMIRDGYTF.